This T cell receptor (beta chain) was documented in a study of regulatory T cells in long-lasting Graves disease. Construction of the TCR beta libraries employed iRepertoire HTBI primers in conjunction with Arm-PCR of CDR3 regions. From the multiplex PCR reads, TCRdb called clonotypes with MiXCR, one entry per CDR3 protein. The profile covers approximately 360,000 distinct CDR3 sequences, with 12% appearing a single time and approximately 17% taken by the ten largest. Trimming took off 4 bases at V and 6 bases at J, with 10 bases between the two ends. In germline, CDR1 is SEHNR, CDR2 FQNEAQ (reference sequence). This CDR3 comprises 13 residues. This clonotype has more than one count but fewer than ten. Its specificity is unknown. As for time point: newly diagnosed GD, antithyroid drugs for less than 3 months. From RNA extracted from PBMCs, the TCR library was made. Study findings and constraints: Segments TRBV28, TRBJ1-2 and TRBJ2-5 showed preferential usage in persistent disease.

This same sample was also part of a study on T cells in Graves' hyperthyroidism and ophthalmopathy.

This clonotype was obtained from a woman aged 18-29 years with Graves disease. This chain connects TRBV7-9 to TRBJ1-5, with D perhaps TRBD1 (6 bases). Sequencing was performed on peripheral blood mononuclear cells (PBMCs), taken at new diagnosis, from a patient treated with antithyroid drugs. The CDR3 loop is CASSYTGSQPQHF. The CDR3 DNA sequence: TGTGCCAGCAGCTACACAGGGAGTCAGCCCCAGCATTTT.